The entry below gives a single T cell receptor beta chain sequence along with its context. Its antigen remains unidentified. This specimen comes from a study of cytomegalovirus exposure and HLA in healthy donors. Study in general: The same platform used for the approximately 670 first-cohort repertoires was also used for the roughly 120 validation repertoires, as a later analysis reported. Study-wide results and caveats: Associated with cytomegalovirus, according to the listing, were around 160 TCR beta chains. First-cohort TCR clusters were later found to tend to co-occur in the roughly 110 validation repertoires. The classifier was said to identify cytomegalovirus status with high specificity and sensitivity.

Some clones are missing from TCRdb's copy, which holds only in-frame ones; the method was immunoSEQ multiplex PCR. The table shows about 110,000 clones, with 88% occurring only once. V was shortened by 1 base and J by 7 bases, with 16 bases between the two germline ends. Germline CDR1 reads MGHRA; CDR2 reads YSYEKL. The CDR3 is 16 amino acids. The J gene is TRBJ1-4, the V gene TRBV4-1; tentatively, D is TRBD1 (6 bases). The sequenced material came from PBMCs. This receptor was taken from a woman in her thirties in good health and CMV-seropositive. The CDR3 DNA reads TGCGCCAGCAGCCAAGGTCGGCGGGGGCTTTCTGAAAAACTGTTTTTT. This translates into CASSQGRRGLSEKLFF.